This T cell receptor (beta chain) was found in a study of blood T cell repertoires in COVID-19. CDR3 size: 13 residues. V lost 5 bases to trimming and J lost 1 base, with 8 bases between them. The germline V gene encodes CDR1 LGHDT and CDR2 YNNKEL (reference sequence). Only in-frame clones appear in the TCRdb table, and some are missing; sequencing was by immunoSEQ multiplex PCR. The sample has fewer than 100,000 clones; approximately 87% are singletons. The chain carries TRBV3-1 (or the pseudogene TRBV3-2) and TRBJ1-1; D may be TRBD1 (5 bases). Sequenced material: peripheral blood. The sequence was collected from a human donor in a cohort sampled during active COVID-19. In DNA, the CDR3 is TGTGCCAGCAGCTACGGACAGAACACTGAAGCTTTCTTT. Amino acid sequence: CASSYGQNTEAFF.